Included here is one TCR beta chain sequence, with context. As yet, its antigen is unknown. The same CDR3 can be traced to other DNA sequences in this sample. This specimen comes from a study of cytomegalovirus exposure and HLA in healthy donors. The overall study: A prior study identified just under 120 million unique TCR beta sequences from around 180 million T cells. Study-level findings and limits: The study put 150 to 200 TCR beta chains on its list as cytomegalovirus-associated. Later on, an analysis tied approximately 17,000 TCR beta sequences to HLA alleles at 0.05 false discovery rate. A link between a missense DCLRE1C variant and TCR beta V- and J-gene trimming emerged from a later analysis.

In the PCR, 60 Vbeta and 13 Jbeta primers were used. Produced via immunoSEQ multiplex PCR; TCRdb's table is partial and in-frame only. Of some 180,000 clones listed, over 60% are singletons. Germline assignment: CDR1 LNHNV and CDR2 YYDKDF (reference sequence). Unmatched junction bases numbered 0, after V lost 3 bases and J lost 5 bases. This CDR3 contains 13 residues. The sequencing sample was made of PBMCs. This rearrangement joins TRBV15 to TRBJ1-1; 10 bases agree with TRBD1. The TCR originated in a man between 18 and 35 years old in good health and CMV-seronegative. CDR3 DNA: TGTGCCACCAGCAGGGACAGGGGGACTGAAGCTTTCTTT. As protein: CATSRDRGTEAFF.